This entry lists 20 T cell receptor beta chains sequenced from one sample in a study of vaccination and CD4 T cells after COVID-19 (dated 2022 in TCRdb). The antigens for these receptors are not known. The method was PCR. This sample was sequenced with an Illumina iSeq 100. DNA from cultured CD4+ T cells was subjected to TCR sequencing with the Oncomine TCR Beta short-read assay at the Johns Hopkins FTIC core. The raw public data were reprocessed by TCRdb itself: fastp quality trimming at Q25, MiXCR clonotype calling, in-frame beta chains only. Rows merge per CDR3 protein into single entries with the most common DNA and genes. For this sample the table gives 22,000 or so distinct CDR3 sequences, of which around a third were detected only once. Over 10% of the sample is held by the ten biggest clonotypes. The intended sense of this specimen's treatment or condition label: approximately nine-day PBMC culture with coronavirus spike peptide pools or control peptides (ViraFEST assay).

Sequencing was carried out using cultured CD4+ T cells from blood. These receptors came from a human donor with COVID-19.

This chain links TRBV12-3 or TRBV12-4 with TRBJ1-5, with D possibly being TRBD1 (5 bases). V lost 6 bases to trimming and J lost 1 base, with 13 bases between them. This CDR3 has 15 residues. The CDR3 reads CASSVIGGSNQPQHF. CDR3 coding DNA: TGTGCCAGCAGCGTCATCGGGGGGAGCAATCAGCCCCAGCATTTT.

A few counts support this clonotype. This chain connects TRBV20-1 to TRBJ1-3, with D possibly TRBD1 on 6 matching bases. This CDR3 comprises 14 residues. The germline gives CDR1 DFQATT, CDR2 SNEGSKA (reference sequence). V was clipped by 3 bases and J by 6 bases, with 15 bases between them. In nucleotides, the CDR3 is TGCAGTGCTAGGAGACAGGAAGGGACAAACACCATATATTTT. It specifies CSARRQEGTNTIYF.

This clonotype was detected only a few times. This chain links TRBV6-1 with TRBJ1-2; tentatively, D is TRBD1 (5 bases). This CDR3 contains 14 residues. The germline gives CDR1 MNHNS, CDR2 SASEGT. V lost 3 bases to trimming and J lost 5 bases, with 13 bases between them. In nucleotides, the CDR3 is TGTGCCAGCAGTGACCGGGGACGCCGTTATGGCTACACCTTC. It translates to CASSDRGRRYGYTF.

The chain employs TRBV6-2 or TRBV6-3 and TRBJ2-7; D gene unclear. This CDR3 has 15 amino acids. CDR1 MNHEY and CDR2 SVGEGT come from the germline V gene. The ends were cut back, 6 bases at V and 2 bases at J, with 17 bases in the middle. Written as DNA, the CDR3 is TGTGCCAGCAGGAGCCTGGACCTGCTTACCTACGAGCAGTACTTC. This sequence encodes CASRSLDLLTYEQYF.

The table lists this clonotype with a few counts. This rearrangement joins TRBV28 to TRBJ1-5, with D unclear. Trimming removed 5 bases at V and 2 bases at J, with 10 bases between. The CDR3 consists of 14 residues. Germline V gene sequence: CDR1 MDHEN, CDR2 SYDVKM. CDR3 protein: CASSPRMGNQPQHF. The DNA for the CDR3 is TGTGCCAGCAGTCCTCGGATGGGCAATCAGCCCCAGCATTTT.

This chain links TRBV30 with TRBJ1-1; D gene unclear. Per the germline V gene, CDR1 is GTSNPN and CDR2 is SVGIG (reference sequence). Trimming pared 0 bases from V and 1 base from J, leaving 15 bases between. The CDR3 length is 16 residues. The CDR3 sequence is CAWSVLNKVRNTEAFF. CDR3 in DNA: TGTGCCTGGAGTGTACTCAACAAGGTACGGAACACTGAAGCTTTCTTT.

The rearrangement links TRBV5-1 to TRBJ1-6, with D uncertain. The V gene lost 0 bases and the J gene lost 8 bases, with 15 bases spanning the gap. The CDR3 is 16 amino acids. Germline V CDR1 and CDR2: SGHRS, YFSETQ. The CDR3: CASSLDPGTSYSPLHF. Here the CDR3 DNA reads TGCGCCAGCAGCTTGGACCCGGGCACTTCCTATTCACCCCTCCACTTT.

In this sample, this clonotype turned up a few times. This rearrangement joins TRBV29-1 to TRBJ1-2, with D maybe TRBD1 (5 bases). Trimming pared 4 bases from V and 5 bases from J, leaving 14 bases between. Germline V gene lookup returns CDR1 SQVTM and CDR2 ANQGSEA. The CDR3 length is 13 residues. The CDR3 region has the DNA TGCAGCGTTGGAAGCCTTGAGGGGTATGGCTACACCTTC. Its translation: CSVGSLEGYGYTF.

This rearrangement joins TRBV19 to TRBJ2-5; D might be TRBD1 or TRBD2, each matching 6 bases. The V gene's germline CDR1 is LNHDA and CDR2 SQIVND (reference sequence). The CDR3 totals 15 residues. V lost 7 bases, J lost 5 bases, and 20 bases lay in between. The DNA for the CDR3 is TGTGCCAGTACCACTACTAGCCGGGGGCTTGAGACCCAGTACTTC. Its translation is CASTTTSRGLETQYF.

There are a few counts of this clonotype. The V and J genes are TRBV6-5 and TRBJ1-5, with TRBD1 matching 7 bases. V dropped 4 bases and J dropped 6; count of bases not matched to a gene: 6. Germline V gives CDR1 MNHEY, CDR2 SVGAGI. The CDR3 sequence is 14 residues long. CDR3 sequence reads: CASSSTGVGQPQHF. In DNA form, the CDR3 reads TGTGCCAGCAGTTCCACAGGGGTTGGTCAGCCCCAGCATTTT.

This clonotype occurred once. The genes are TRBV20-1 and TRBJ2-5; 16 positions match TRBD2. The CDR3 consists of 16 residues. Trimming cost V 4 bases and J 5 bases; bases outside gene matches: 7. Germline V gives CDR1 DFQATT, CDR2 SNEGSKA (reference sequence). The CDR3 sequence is CSATGTSGGAGETQYF. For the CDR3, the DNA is TGCAGTGCTACCGGGACTAGCGGGGGGGCGGGGGAGACCCAGTACTTC.

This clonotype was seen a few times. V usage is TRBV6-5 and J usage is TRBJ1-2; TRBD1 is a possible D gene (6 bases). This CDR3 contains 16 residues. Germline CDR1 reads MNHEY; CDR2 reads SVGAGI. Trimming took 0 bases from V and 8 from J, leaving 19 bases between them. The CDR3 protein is CASSYSTLRGAGGYTF. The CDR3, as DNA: TGTGCCAGCAGTTACTCCACCCTCCGGGGGGCAGGAGGCTACACCTTC.

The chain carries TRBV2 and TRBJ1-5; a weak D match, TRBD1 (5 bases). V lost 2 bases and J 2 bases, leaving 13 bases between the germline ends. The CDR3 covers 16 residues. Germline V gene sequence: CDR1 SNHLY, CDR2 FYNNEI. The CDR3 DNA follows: TGTGCCAGCAGTGAATCGGGCAGGGCTGGCAATCAGCCCCAGCATTTT. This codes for CASSESGRAGNQPQHF.

CDR3 DNA: TGTGCCACCAGTGATTCAGGGACAGGGGATGAAAAACTGTTTTTT. Amino acid sequence: CATSDSGTGDEKLFF. V gene TRBV24-1 combines with J gene TRBJ1-4, with 10 bases that match TRBD1. Germline-derived CDR1 and CDR2 are KGHDR and SFDVKD. CDR3 length: 15 residues. Trimming at V came to 2 bases and at J to 6 bases, leaving 2 bases not matched to a gene.

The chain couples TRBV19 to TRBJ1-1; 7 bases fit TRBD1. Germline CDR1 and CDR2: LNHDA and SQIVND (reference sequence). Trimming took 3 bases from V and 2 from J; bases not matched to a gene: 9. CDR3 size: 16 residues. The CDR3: CASSIFTGVRNTEAFF. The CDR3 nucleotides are TGTGCCAGTAGTATTTTTACAGGGGTCCGAAACACTGAAGCTTTCTTT.

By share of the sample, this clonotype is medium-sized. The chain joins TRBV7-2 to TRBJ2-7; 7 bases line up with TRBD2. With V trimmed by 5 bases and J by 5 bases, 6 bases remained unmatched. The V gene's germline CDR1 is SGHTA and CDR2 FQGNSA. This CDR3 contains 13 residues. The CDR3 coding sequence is TGTGCCAGCAGCCCCAGGACTAGTAACGAGCAGTACTTC. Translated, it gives CASSPRTSNEQYF. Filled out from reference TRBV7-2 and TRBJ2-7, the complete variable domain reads GAGVSQSPSNKVTEKGKDVELRCDPISGHTALYWYRQSLGQGLEFLIYFQGNSAPDKSGLPSDRFSAERTGGSVSTLTIQRTQQEDSAVYLCASSPRTSNEQYFGPGTRLTVT.

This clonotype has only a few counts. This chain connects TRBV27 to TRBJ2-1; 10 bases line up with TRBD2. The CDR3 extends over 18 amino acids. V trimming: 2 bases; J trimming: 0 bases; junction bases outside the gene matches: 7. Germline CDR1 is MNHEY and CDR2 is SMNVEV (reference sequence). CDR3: CASSLRLAGVSSYNEQFF. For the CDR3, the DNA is TGTGCCAGCAGTTTACGGCTAGCGGGGGTCAGCTCCTACAATGAGCAGTTCTTC.

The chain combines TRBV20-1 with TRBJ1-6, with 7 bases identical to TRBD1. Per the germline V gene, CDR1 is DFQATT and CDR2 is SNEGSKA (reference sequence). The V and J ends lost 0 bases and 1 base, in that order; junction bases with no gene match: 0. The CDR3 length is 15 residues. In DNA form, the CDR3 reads TGCAGTGCTAGAGAACAGGGGTCCTATAATTCACCCCTCCACTTT. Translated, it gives CSAREQGSYNSPLHF.

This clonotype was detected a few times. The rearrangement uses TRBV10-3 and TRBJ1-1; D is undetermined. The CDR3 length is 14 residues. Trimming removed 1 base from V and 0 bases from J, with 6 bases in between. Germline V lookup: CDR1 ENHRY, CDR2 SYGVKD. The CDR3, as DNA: TGTGCCATCAGTGAGTTGTCTATGAACACTGAAGCTTTCTTT. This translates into CAISELSMNTEAFF.

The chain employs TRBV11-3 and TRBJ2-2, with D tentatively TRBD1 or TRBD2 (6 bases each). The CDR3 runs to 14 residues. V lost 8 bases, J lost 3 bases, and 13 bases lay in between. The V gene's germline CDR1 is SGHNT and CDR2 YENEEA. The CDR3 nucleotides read TGTGCCAGCGCCACGGGGGCCTACACCGGGGAGCTGTTTTTT. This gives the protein CASATGAYTGELFF.